The sequence of this T cell receptor beta chain was determined in a study of T cell changes during pregnancy in multiple sclerosis (dated by TCRdb to between 2018 and 2021). Notes on the research overall: In women with multiple sclerosis, the researchers looked at how the T cell repertoire shifted as pregnancy progressed.

Library preparation used the immunoSEQ multiplex PCR assay. TCRdb took this table from immuneACCESS and kept in-frame rearrangements with V and J called. Such tables lack part of the clones; where checked against another copy, unresolved V genes explain under half of the gap, and the rest is unexplained. The sample data list some 60,000 clones, and around nine tenths of these were observed just once. Clones ranked in the top ten supply around 0.4% of the sample. From its cysteine to its phenylalanine, the CDR3 spans 14 amino acids. The read is trimmed to its CDR3 DNA, 42 bases read in frame from base 1. V and J are truncated by 6 bases and 3 bases respectively, leaving an intervening sequence of 14 bases. Looking up the germline V gene (reference sequence) yields CDR1 LNHDA and CDR2 SQIVND. This clone was seen once. Its target antigen remains unknown. No much larger clone exists at a distance of one base, and base qualities are not known.

This material consisted of CD4+ T cells from peripheral blood mononuclear cells, taken in the third trimester of pregnancy. The V and J segments used are TRBV19 and TRBJ1-1, with TRBD1 tentatively as D gene (6 bases match). This receptor was identified in a female donor with multiple sclerosis, enrolled in a pregnancy study. For the CDR3, the sequence is CASSRQGQDTEAFF. The sequence in DNA is TGTGCCAGTAGCCGGCAGGGACAAGACACTGAAGCTTTCTTT. Full variable domain (CDR3 extended with the reference TRBV19 and TRBJ1-1 proteins): DGGITQSPKYLFRKEGQNVTLSCEQNLNHDAMYWYRQDPGQGLRLIYYSQIVNDFQKGDIAEGYSVSREKKESFPLTVTSAQKNPTAFYLCASSRQGQDTEAFFGQGTRLTVV.